Below, 17 T cell receptor beta chains from the same sample are listed, as sequenced in a study of neurological immune-mediated disorders. TCRdb re-analysed the 5' RACE reads in MiXCR, keeping a single row per CDR3 protein. The data hold 30,000 or so distinct CDR3 sequences, with just over 4% observed a single time. The sample taken for sequencing was CD4+ T cells from blood. The receptors come from a woman aged 40 to 50 in good health.

This clonotype was detected ten times or more. V gene TRBV4-1 combines with J gene TRBJ2-5; D ambiguous. Germline V CDR1 and CDR2: MGHRA, YSYEKL. This CDR3 has 13 amino acids. The V end lost 0 bases, the J end lost 0 bases, and 2 bases lay between the germline ends. The CDR3 sequence: CASSQEDQETQYF. In DNA form, the CDR3 reads TGCGCCAGCAGCCAAGAGGACCAAGAGACCCAGTACTTC.

This clonotype was recorded at least ten times. The chain employs TRBV5-1 and TRBJ1-1; 8 positions agree with TRBD1. This CDR3 is 16 amino acids long. J lost 0 bases, V lost 5 bases, and 9 bases had no gene match. The germline CDR1 and CDR2 sequences are SGHRS and YFSETQ. The CDR3 sequence is CASSATGGGMNTEAFF. The CDR3 nucleotides are TGCGCCAGCAGTGCCACAGGGGGGGGGATGAACACTGAAGCTTTCTTT.

This clonotype was seen repeatedly, ten times or more. The chain employs TRBV6-5 and TRBJ2-3, with a possible D match to TRBD2 (7 bases). The V gene's germline CDR1 is MNHEY and CDR2 SVGAGI. Trimming pared 6 bases from V and 4 bases from J, leaving 14 bases between. CDR3 length equals 14 residues. DNA of the CDR3: TGTGCCAGCAGAAAGGGGGGGGCTTCAGATACGCAGTATTTT. As protein: CASRKGGASDTQYF.

This clonotype was recorded at least ten times. This sequence joins TRBV5-6 and TRBJ2-1, with 12 bases aligning to TRBD1. Germline-derived CDR1 and CDR2 are SGHDT and YYEEEE. CDR3 length equals 16 residues. The ends lost 1 base at V and 7 bases at J; junction bases unmatched: 6. CDR3 nucleotide sequence: TGTGCCAGCAGCTTGTTCGGGACAGGGGGCCCTAATGAGCAGTTCTTC. Encoded protein: CASSLFGTGGPNEQFF. Filled out from reference TRBV5-6 and TRBJ2-1, the complete variable domain reads DAGVTQSPTHLIKTRGQQVTLRCSPKSGHDTVSWYQQALGQGPQFIFQYYEEEERQRGNFPDRFSGHQFPNYSSELNVNALLLGDSALYLCASSLFGTGGPNEQFFGPGTRLTVL.

This clonotype was seen many times. V is TRBV12-3 or TRBV12-4 and J is TRBJ1-1; the D gene is possibly TRBD1 (6 bases). Trimming removed 7 bases at V and 11 bases at J, with 23 bases between. The length of the CDR3 is 14 residues. The CDR3 protein is CASNSRGGRAWAFF. CDR3 coding DNA: TGTGCCAGCAACTCGAGGGGGGGTCGGGCCTGGGCTTTCTTT.

This clonotype was recorded many times. The chain recombines TRBV5-6 with TRBJ2-5; D gene unclear. Trimming shortened V by 4 bases and J by 5 bases, and 12 bases separated the two germline ends. The germline V gene has CDR1 SGHDT and CDR2 YYEEEE. The length of the CDR3 is 13 residues. In DNA form, the CDR3 reads TGTGCCAGCAGCCTTCGTAATGGGGAGACCCAGTACTTC. Its protein is CASSLRNGETQYF. Filled out from reference TRBV5-6 and TRBJ2-5, the complete variable domain reads DAGVTQSPTHLIKTRGQQVTLRCSPKSGHDTVSWYQQALGQGPQFIFQYYEEEERQRGNFPDRFSGHQFPNYSSELNVNALLLGDSALYLCASSLRNGETQYFGPGTRLLVL.

This clonotype has at least ten counts. The V gene is TRBV27, the J gene TRBJ2-2, with unresolved D. The CDR3 totals 18 residues. With 3 bases removed from V and 0 bases from J, the gap between germline ends came to 17 bases. Germline CDR1 and CDR2: MNHEY and SMNVEV (reference sequence). The CDR3 DNA follows: TGTGCCAGCAGTTTGGGCGTTGGAGACGGAGCGAACACCGGGGAGCTGTTTTTT. It specifies CASSLGVGDGANTGELFF.

This clonotype counts as medium-sized. The chain recombines TRBV3-1 with TRBJ1-5, with TRBD1 as a possible D gene (6 bases). This CDR3 comprises 17 residues. Per germline, CDR1 LGHDT and CDR2 YNNKEL (reference sequence). The V and J ends lost 3 bases and 0 bases respectively, with 15 bases between them. Here the CDR3 DNA reads TGTGCCAGCAGCCAGGGGCCATTACAGGGTAGCAATCAGCCCCAGCATTTT. Encoded protein: CASSQGPLQGSNQPQHF.

There are many counts of this clonotype. The V and J genes are TRBV12-3 or TRBV12-4 and TRBJ1-1, with 7 bases fitting TRBD1. V dropped 1 base and J dropped 11; count of bases not matched to a gene: 7. The CDR3 has 13 amino acids. CDR3 residues: CASSLGPGGDAFF. The CDR3 DNA reads as TGTGCCAGCAGTTTAGGTCCAGGGGGGGACGCTTTCTTT.

The table lists this clonotype with many counts. The junction departs from the called germline gene at one end, perhaps through a read error. The rearrangement joins TRBV7-9 to TRBJ2-3; D is perhaps TRBD1 (5 bases). CDR3 size: 12 residues. The germline V gene has CDR1 SEHNR and CDR2 FQNEAQ (reference sequence). The CDR3 region has the DNA TGTGCCAGCAGCCAGGGCCCCCCAGGGCTCAAATTT. Its translation is CASSQGPPGLKF.

This clonotype was detected ten times or more. The rearrangement uses TRBV5-6 and TRBJ2-1, with D uncertain. This CDR3 has 12 amino acids. Trimming pared 0 bases from V and 8 bases from J, leaving 6 bases between. In germline, CDR1 is SGHDT, CDR2 YYEEEE. In nucleotides, the CDR3 is TGTGCCAGCAGCTTGGTAGACGATGAGCAGTTCTTC. Translation gives CASSLVDDEQFF.

This clonotype was recorded at least ten times. This chain uses TRBV20-1 with TRBJ1-2, with TRBD1 matching over 8 bases. CDR1 is DFQATT, CDR2 SNEGSKA, per germline (reference sequence). CDR3 length equals 15 residues. CDR3 loop: CSLSSTGARGYGYTF. CDR3 nucleotide sequence: TGCAGCCTTAGTTCGACAGGGGCCCGGGGCTATGGCTACACCTTC.

This clonotype was counted at least ten times. The rearrangement links TRBV27 to TRBJ2-1, with D perhaps matching TRBD2 (5 bases). Trimming removed 2 bases at V and 9 bases at J, with 26 bases between. There are 18 residues in the CDR3. Per germline, CDR1 MNHEY and CDR2 SMNVEV (reference sequence). CDR3 region: CASSLEGRQSPPAGEQFF. As DNA, the CDR3 is TGTGCCAGCAGTTTAGAGGGTCGGCAGTCTCCGCCAGCAGGTGAGCAGTTCTTC.

This clonotype was picked up many times. The V call is TRBV29-1, the J call TRBJ1-3, with D hard to call. The germline V and J ends were trimmed by 3 bases and 0 bases, with 3 bases remaining between them. Germline CDR1 and CDR2: SQVTM and ANQGSEA. The CDR3 is made up of 12 amino acids. Here the CDR3 reads CSVESSGNTIYF. CDR3 in DNA: TGCAGCGTTGAGAGCTCTGGAAACACCATATATTTT.

The sample holds many counts of this clonotype. This chain uses TRBV20-1 with TRBJ2-5; 7 nucleotides match TRBD1. Losses at the gene ends were 1 base for V and 1 base for J; bases not matched to a gene: 9. CDR3 length equals 16 residues. Germline-derived CDR1 and CDR2 are DFQATT and SNEGSKA (reference sequence). The CDR3 region has the DNA TGCAGTGCTAGAGCCCTGAGACAGGGCCTCCAAGAGACCCAGTACTTC. Translation: CSARALRQGLQETQYF.

There are many counts of this clonotype. The rearrangement links TRBV19 to TRBJ1-5; TRBD1 matches 12 bases. Germline CDR1 is LNHDA and CDR2 is SQIVND (reference sequence). The CDR3 extends over 14 amino acids. V lost 7 bases and J lost 7; bases outside the gene matches: 5. The CDR3 nucleotides read TGTGCCAGTACCGGGACAGGGGGCACCCAGCCCCAGCATTTT. It yields the protein CASTGTGGTQPQHF. The full variable domain, in which reference TRBV19 and TRBJ1-5 provide the parts outside the CDR3, is DGGITQSPKYLFRKEGQNVTLSCEQNLNHDAMYWYRQDPGQGLRLIYYSQIVNDFQKGDIAEGYSVSREKKESFPLTVTSAQKNPTAFYLCASTGTGGTQPQHFGDGTRLSIL.

This clonotype was seen ten or more times. The chain links TRBV9 to TRBJ2-3; D perhaps matches TRBD2 (6 bases). Germline assignment: CDR1 SGDLS and CDR2 YYNGEE. The CDR3 sequence is 16 residues long. Trimming removed 0 bases at V and 2 bases at J, with 13 bases between. The chain's CDR3 is CASSVGSGRFTDTQYF. CDR3 nucleotide sequence: TGTGCCAGCAGCGTAGGTAGCGGCCGTTTCACAGATACGCAGTATTTT.